The 30 T cell receptor beta chains listed next were all sequenced from one sample in a study of shared clonotypes between healthy human individuals (dated by TCRdb to the early 2020s). The library was built by means of the immunoSEQ multiplex PCR assay. TCRdb re-hosts the immuneACCESS table, in-frame sequences only. Its copies lack some clones; in the studies checked, an unresolved V gene accounts for under half of them, and the cause for the rest is not known. The sample has about 470,000 clones on record, more than 75% of them singletons. Together, the top ten hold about 13% of the sample. Specimen: PBMCs. Receptors originate from a woman in her 40s in good health. Some clones in this sample may be carry-over from other donors' samples.

V gene TRBV7-3 combines with J gene TRBJ2-5, with D maybe TRBD2 (5 bases). CDR1 and CDR2 from the germline V gene are SGHTA and FQGTGA. Trimming stripped 5 bases from V and 5 bases from J, with 12 bases between. This CDR3 region has 13 residues. The CDR3 here is CASSATGLETQYF. The CDR3 coding sequence is TGTGCCAGCAGCGCCACGGGATTGGAGACCCAGTACTTC.

The chain uses TRBV18 and TRBJ2-5; D gene uncertain. Trimming shortened V by 6 bases and J by 4 bases, and 12 bases separated the two germline ends. The CDR3 length is 13 residues. CDR1 is KGHSH, CDR2 LQKENI, per germline. The CDR3 protein is CASSPRPGETQYF. The CDR3 region has the DNA TGTGCCAGCTCGCCCCGGCCCGGAGAGACCCAGTACTTC.

The CDR3 loop is CASHSRRETDTQYF. DNA of the CDR3: TGTGCCAGCCATTCTAGAAGAGAAACAGATACGCAGTATTTT. The chain is built from TRBV28 and TRBJ2-3; D unclear. Between the trimmed V and J ends, which lost 8 bases and 3 bases, there was a span of 15 bases. CDR3 length equals 14 residues. From germline, CDR1 is MDHEN and CDR2 SYDVKM.

The V call is TRBV7-2, the J call TRBJ2-3; D is undetermined. V shed 1 base and J shed 6 bases, with 5 bases lying between them. In germline, CDR1 is SGHTA, CDR2 FQGNSA. This CDR3 is 12 amino acids long. The CDR3 sequence is CASSLVGDTQYF. In DNA, the CDR3 is TGTGCCAGCAGCTTAGTGGGCGATACGCAGTATTTT.

The chain joins TRBV5-4 to TRBJ2-3, with 13 bases lining up with TRBD2. This CDR3 comprises 17 residues. The trim removed 7 bases at V and 5 bases at J, leaving 13 bases unmatched. The germline CDR1 and CDR2 sequences are SGHNT and YYREEE (reference sequence). As DNA, the CDR3 is TGTGCCAGCTCCGGAGGACTAGCGGGAGAAGGGGGAGATACGCAGTATTTT. Translating it yields CASSGGLAGEGGDTQYF.

The genes are TRBV10-3 and TRBJ2-7; either TRBD1 or TRBD2 may supply D (6 bases each). The CDR3 consists of 15 residues. Germline V lookup: CDR1 ENHRY, CDR2 SYGVKD. The ends were cut back, 11 bases at V and 4 bases at J, with 24 bases in the middle. Here the CDR3 reads CASTRGAPVGYEQYF. The CDR3 DNA is TGTGCCTCCACTAGGGGGGCCCCGGTAGGGTACGAGCAGTACTTC.

This chain links TRBV5-6 with TRBJ2-1, with 10 bases matching TRBD2. The CDR3 is made up of 14 amino acids. Trimming took 0 bases from V and 9 from J; bases not matched to a gene: 3. CDR1 and CDR2 (germline): SGHDT, YYEEEE. The chain's CDR3 is CASSLDLAGAEQFF. In nucleotides, the CDR3 is TGTGCCAGCAGCTTGGATCTAGCGGGAGCTGAGCAGTTCTTC.

The rearrangement joins TRBV5-1 to TRBJ2-1; 8 bases line up with TRBD1. The CDR3 has 16 amino acids. V lost 2 bases, J lost 6 bases, and 10 bases stayed unmatched. Germline values: CDR1 SGHRS, CDR2 YFSETQ. CDR3: CASSFLTGESSNEQFF. The CDR3 nucleotides are TGCGCCAGCAGCTTCCTGACAGGGGAGTCAAGCAATGAGCAGTTCTTC.

The CDR3: CASRPGGGRSHYEQYF. DNA of the CDR3: TGTGCCAGCAGACCCGGTGGAGGGAGGTCCCACTACGAGCAGTACTTC. The J gene is TRBJ2-7, the V gene TRBV7-2; a possible D gene is TRBD2 (6 bases). This CDR3 contains 16 residues. V shed 6 bases and J shed 3 bases, with 21 bases lying between them. CDR1 is SGHTA and CDR2 is FQGNSA in the germline V gene.

The chain uses TRBV6-6 and TRBJ2-7, with a possible D match to TRBD1 (5 bases). The CDR3 loop spans 12 amino acids. Looked up from germline, CDR1 is MNHNY and CDR2 is SVGAGI (reference sequence). V was cut by 7 bases and J by 5 bases, with 12 bases left in between. The CDR3 bases are TGTGCCAGCACTCTTCAGGGTAACGAGCAGTACTTC. This encodes CASTLQGNEQYF.

This rearrangement joins TRBV28 to TRBJ2-7; 9 bases agree with TRBD1. Germline V gives CDR1 MDHEN, CDR2 SYDVKM. V lost 6 bases and J lost 2; bases outside the gene matches: 8. The CDR3 spans 15 residues. CDR3 protein: CASRRDRASPYEQYF. CDR3 in DNA: TGTGCCAGCAGAAGGGACAGGGCCTCACCCTACGAGCAGTACTTC.

The chain combines TRBV4-3 with TRBJ2-4, with 7 bases identical to TRBD1. Per the germline V gene, CDR1 is LGHNA and CDR2 is YSLEER. Trimming removed 3 bases from V and 6 bases from J; junction bases left unmatched: 8. CDR3 length: 15 amino acids. The CDR3 spells CASSQRQGVANIQYF. The CDR3 DNA reads as TGCGCCAGCAGCCAGAGACAGGGAGTCGCAAACATTCAGTACTTC.

The rearrangement joins TRBV11-2 to TRBJ1-1; perhaps TRBD1 as D (6 bases). Trimming shortened V by 6 bases and J by 1 base, and 12 bases separated the two germline ends. Germline loops: CDR1 SGHAT, CDR2 FQNNGV. The CDR3 runs 14 residues. DNA of the CDR3: TGTGCCAGCAGTCGAGGCAGGGGGAACACTGAAGCTTTCTTT. This sequence encodes CASSRGRGNTEAFF.

V gene TRBV4-1 combines with J gene TRBJ2-1, with 9 nucleotides matching TRBD2. V lost 1 base, J lost 0 bases, and 7 bases stayed unmatched. The CDR3 is 18 amino acids. The germline CDR1 and CDR2 sequences are MGHRA and YSYEKL. CDR3 sequence: CASSQGPSGTRSYNEQFF. As DNA, the CDR3 is TGCGCCAGCAGCCAAGGGCCTAGCGGGACCCGCTCCTACAATGAGCAGTTCTTC.

V gene TRBV19 combines with J gene TRBJ1-1; weak D call: TRBD1 (5 bases). The CDR3 runs to 14 residues. Germline V CDR1 and CDR2: LNHDA, SQIVND (reference sequence). With 5 bases removed from V and 0 bases from J, the gap between germline ends came to 10 bases. Here the CDR3 reads CASSLGTVNTEAFF. The CDR3 bases are TGTGCCAGTAGTCTGGGGACGGTGAACACTGAAGCTTTCTTT.

The chain is built from TRBV7-9 and TRBJ1-1; TRBD1 aligns across 7 bases. V was clipped by 5 bases and J by 2 bases; unmatched bases: 8. Germline V gene data show CDR1 as SEHNR and CDR2 as FQNEAQ (reference sequence). The CDR3 is 15 amino acids. For the CDR3, the DNA is TGTGCCAGCAGCCTTTGGGGGGACAGAAACACTGAAGCTTTCTTT. Protein sequence: CASSLWGDRNTEAFF.

J is TRBJ2-7 and V is TRBV4-2; D remains unclear. Trimming pared 0 bases from V and 3 bases from J, leaving 6 bases between. The CDR3 covers 13 residues. Germline V lookup: CDR1 LGHNA, CDR2 YNFKEQ. CDR3 sequence: CASSQDMDYEQYF. CDR3 sequence (DNA): TGTGCCAGCAGCCAAGATATGGACTACGAGCAGTACTTC.

The chain uses TRBV30 and TRBJ2-1; D is unresolved. The ends were cut back, 1 base at V and 7 bases at J, with 2 bases in the middle. This CDR3 region has 10 residues. Germline values: CDR1 GTSNPN, CDR2 SVGIG (reference sequence). Written as DNA, the CDR3 is TGTGCCTGGAGTGAGAATGAGCAGTTCTTC. It specifies CAWSENEQFF. Using reference TRBV30 and TRBJ2-1 for the parts outside the CDR3, the full variable domain is SQTIHQWPATLVQPVGSPLSLECTVEGTSNPNLYWYRQAAGRGLQLLFYSVGIGQISSEVPQNLSASRPQDRQFILSSKKLLLSDSGFYLCAWSENEQFFGPGTRLTVL.

The V call is TRBV14, the J call TRBJ2-2; the D call may be TRBD1 or TRBD2 (6 bases each). V was cut by 4 bases and J by 0 bases, with 18 bases left in between. This CDR3 region has 18 residues. The germline gives CDR1 SGHDN, CDR2 FVKESK. This CDR3 is CASSPTREGGANTGELFF. The CDR3 DNA sequence: TGTGCCAGCAGCCCTACTCGTGAGGGGGGCGCGAACACCGGGGAGCTGTTTTTT.

V and J are TRBV19 and TRBJ2-1, with D unresolved. CDR1 is LNHDA and CDR2 is SQIVND in the germline V gene (reference sequence). V lost 1 base and J 5 bases, leaving 6 bases between the germline ends. The CDR3 is 13 residues long. CDR3: CASSIVGNNEQFF. The CDR3 bases are TGTGCCAGTAGTATAGTGGGGAACAATGAGCAGTTCTTC.

This clone was counted once. V usage is TRBV10-3 and J usage is TRBJ1-1; TRBD1 aligns across 8 bases. In germline, CDR1 is ENHRY, CDR2 SYGVKD. This CDR3 is built from 14 residues. The trim removed 6 bases at V and 2 bases at J, leaving 5 bases unmatched. CDR3 loop: CAISGQGENTEAFF. The CDR3 coding sequence is TGTGCCATCAGCGGACAGGGCGAAAACACTGAAGCTTTCTTT.

The chain employs TRBV6-4 and TRBJ2-2; 8 bases match TRBD2. The CDR3 loop spans 14 amino acids. J gave up 6 bases and V 0 bases, and 0 bases lay outside the gene matches. In germline, CDR1 is MRHNA, CDR2 SNTAGT. The CDR3 spells CASSDSSGAGELFF. In DNA, the CDR3 is TGTGCCAGCAGTGACTCTAGCGGGGCCGGGGAGCTGTTTTTT.

Turning to this clone: A much larger clone lies a single base off, so this may be a read error. This CDR3 is also generated by other DNA sequences in the sample. The chain employs TRBV5-1 and TRBJ2-5; no definite D call. Trimming took 0 bases from V and 1 from J, leaving 4 bases between them. From germline, CDR1 is SGHRS and CDR2 YFSETQ. The CDR3 length is 13 residues. In DNA, the CDR3 is TGCGCCAGCAGCTTGGGCCTCCAAGAGACCCAGTACTTC. Translated, it gives CASSLGLQETQYF.

The rearrangement uses TRBV15 and TRBJ1-4, with D possibly being TRBD1 (6 bases). The V end was cut by 6 bases, the J end by 8 bases, with 13 bases between. The CDR3 is 13 amino acids. Per the germline V gene, CDR1 is LNHNV and CDR2 is YYDKDF (reference sequence). The DNA for the CDR3 is TGTGCCACCAGTTGGGGGGCTGGGGAAAAACTGTTTTTT. Protein: CATSWGAGEKLFF.

The chain has TRBV5-4 and TRBJ2-7, with D uncertain. Per germline, CDR1 SGHNT and CDR2 YYREEE (reference sequence). Trimming took off 0 bases at V and 0 bases at J, with 7 bases between the two ends. This CDR3 is built from 14 residues. DNA of the CDR3: TGTGCCAGCAGCTTGGATATGGACTCCTACGAGCAGTACTTC. Its protein product is CASSLDMDSYEQYF.

The CDR3 here is CASSLGLANEQFF. CDR3 bases: TGTGCCAGCAGCTTAGGACTAGCAAATGAGCAGTTCTTC. The chain has TRBV7-3 and TRBJ2-1; TRBD2 agrees at 8 bases. V shed 2 bases, J shed 7 bases, and the junction held 1 base outside the gene matches. The CDR3 has 13 amino acids. Germline values: CDR1 SGHTA, CDR2 FQGTGA.

This clone was recorded a few times. The J gene is TRBJ2-7, the V gene TRBV18, with D possibly TRBD2 on 6 matching bases. CDR3 length equals 13 residues. V was pared by 2 bases and J by 2 bases, with 7 bases between. The V gene's germline CDR1 is KGHSH and CDR2 LQKENI. CDR3 region: CASSPAGPYEQYF. CDR3 coding DNA: TGTGCCAGCTCACCAGCGGGACCCTACGAGCAGTACTTC.

The V gene is TRBV5-1, the J gene TRBJ2-7, with 8 bases fitting TRBD2. V was clipped by 0 bases and J by 4 bases; unmatched bases: 6. Germline CDR1 reads SGHRS; CDR2 reads YFSETQ. CDR3 length: 15 residues. CDR3 nucleotides: TGCGCCAGCAGCTTGGCTGCGGGAGGAATGTACGAGCAGTACTTC. This encodes CASSLAAGGMYEQYF.

This clone was counted only a few times. At the DNA level, this CDR3 is encoded by other sequences in the same sample as well. The chain employs TRBV28 and TRBJ2-7; D is ambiguous. CDR3 length: 13 amino acids. Per the germline V gene, CDR1 is MDHEN and CDR2 is SYDVKM. V was cut by 2 bases and J by 2 bases, with 7 bases left in between. CDR3 DNA: TGTGCCAGCAGTTTAAGACGGACCTACGAGCAGTACTTC. It specifies CASSLRRTYEQYF.

In this sample, this clone turned up a few times. The CDR3 DNA is TGTGCCAGCAGCCGGACAGCGAACACTGAAGCTTTCTTT. As protein: CASSRTANTEAFF. The V call is TRBV7-2, the J call TRBJ1-1, with a tentative D call TRBD1 (6 bases). CDR1 and CDR2 from the germline V gene are SGHTA and FQGNSA. The CDR3 runs 13 residues. Trimming left V 5 bases short and J 1 base short, with 8 bases between.